The clone carrying this T cell receptor beta chain was found many times. Its antigen is not known. This entry is derived from a study of T cell repertoires in cytomegalovirus infection. The CDR3 runs 15 residues. Per the germline V gene, CDR1 is SGHAT and CDR2 is FQNNGV. With 0 bases clipped from V and 6 bases from J, the junction kept 4 bases outside the gene matches. TCRdb redid the calling of the reads with MiXCR, one entry per CDR3 protein. The data contain approximately 250,000 distinct CDR3 sequences, approximately 10% of them singletons. Study-wide results and caveats: What dominated the ex vivo response were HLA-C-restricted CMV-specific TCR beta clonotypes.

The clonotype originates from a human donor in good health (CMV status not recorded). Some clones in this sample may be carry-over from other donors' samples. The gene calls are TRBV11-2 and TRBJ2-5, with 10 bases matching TRBD1. The specimen sequenced was PBMCs. CDR3 in DNA: TGTGCCAGCAGCTTAGAGGGACAGGGGCGGCAGACCCAGTACTTC. Its protein product is CASSLEGQGRQTQYF.